Below are 11 T cell receptor beta chains sequenced from a single sample in a study of cytomegalovirus exposure and HLA in healthy donors. The PCR used 60 Vbeta and 13 Jbeta primers. Produced via immunoSEQ multiplex PCR; TCRdb's table is partial and in-frame only. Altogether nearly 200,000 clones are present, more than 75% being singletons, with the ten largest covering around 6.3%. The material sequenced was PBMCs. The source of these receptors is a woman aged 50 to 65 in good health and CMV-seropositive.

J is TRBJ2-2 and V is TRBV29-1, with D perhaps TRBD1 (5 bases). The CDR3 loop spans 12 amino acids. Trimming took 8 bases from V and 5 from J, leaving 12 bases between them. CDR1 is SQVTM and CDR2 is ANQGSEA in the germline V gene. CDR3 sequence reads: CSFKRGTGELFF. CDR3 DNA: TGCAGCTTTAAAAGGGGAACCGGGGAGCTGTTTTTT.

The count of this clone is one. The chain couples TRBV28 to TRBJ2-7; 8 bases line up with TRBD2. CDR3 length: 15 amino acids. CDR1 is MDHEN, CDR2 SYDVKM, per germline. Unmatched junction bases numbered 12, after V lost 7 bases and J lost 4 bases. CDR3 region: CASTDGGVIQYEQYF. CDR3 nucleotides: TGTGCCAGCACAGACGGGGGGGTCATCCAGTACGAGCAGTACTTC.

This clone was detected only a few times. The junction departs from the called germline gene at one end, perhaps through a read error. The rearrangement links TRBV27 to TRBJ1-1; D unresolved. The CDR3 sequence is 12 residues long. CDR1 is MNHEY, CDR2 SMNVEV, per germline (reference sequence). In nucleotides, the CDR3 is TGTGCGAGCATGGAGGGAAACACTGAAGCTTTCTTT. This codes for CASMEGNTEAFF.

The rearrangement links TRBV20-1 to TRBJ1-2; D is unresolved. Germline V gene data show CDR1 as DFQATT and CDR2 as SNEGSKA (reference sequence). Trimming shortened V by 3 bases and J by 4 bases, and 6 bases separated the two germline ends. There are 11 residues in the CDR3. The CDR3 bases are TGCAGTGCTAGCGGTTTCTATGGCTACACCTTC. Protein product: CSASGFYGYTF.

This clone appeared a few times. The rearrangement links TRBV9 to TRBJ2-1, with D possibly TRBD2 on 6 matching bases. The CDR3 has 16 residues. Trimming shortened V by 3 bases and J by 0 bases, and 13 bases separated the two germline ends. Germline values: CDR1 SGDLS, CDR2 YYNGEE. The CDR3 DNA sequence: TGTGCCAGCAGCGCCCCGGGACTCGGCTCCTACAATGAGCAGTTCTTC. Its protein product is CASSAPGLGSYNEQFF. Drawing the rest from reference TRBV9 and TRBJ2-1, the complete variable domain is DSGVTQTPKHLITATGQRVTLRCSPRSGDLSVYWYQQSLDQGLQFLIQYYNGEERAKGNILERFSAQQFPDLHSELNLSSLELGDSALYFCASSAPGLGSYNEQFFGPGTRLTVL.

CDR3 residues: CASSHRGRARELFF. Written as DNA, the CDR3 is TGTGCCAGCAGCCACCGGGGGAGGGCCAGGGAGCTGTTTTTT. V is TRBV7-2 and J is TRBJ2-2; 7 bases fit TRBD2. Germline V gene data show CDR1 as SGHTA and CDR2 as FQGNSA. The CDR3 consists of 14 residues. V shed 5 bases, J shed 9 bases, and the junction held 9 bases outside the gene matches. Filled out from reference TRBV7-2 and TRBJ2-2, the complete variable domain reads GAGVSQSPSNKVTEKGKDVELRCDPISGHTALYWYRQSLGQGLEFLIYFQGNSAPDKSGLPSDRFSAERTGGSVSTLTIQRTQQEDSAVYLCASSHRGRARELFFGEGSRLTVL.

This chain uses TRBV10-3 with TRBJ2-2; TRBD2 might be the D (5 bases). V was clipped by 4 bases and J by 6 bases, with 12 bases between them. Germline CDR1 is ENHRY and CDR2 is SYGVKD. There are 14 residues in the CDR3. The CDR3: CAISGRDSSGELFF. CDR3 DNA sequence: TGTGCCATCAGTGGACGGGATTCGTCCGGGGAGCTGTTTTTT.

Here the CDR3 reads CASRRAGTPYEQYF. CDR3 DNA: TGTGCCAGCAGACGTGCCGGGACACCCTACGAGCAGTACTTC. The chain is built from TRBV2 and TRBJ2-7; D perhaps matches TRBD1 (6 bases). Germline V CDR1 and CDR2: SNHLY, FYNNEI. The length of the CDR3 is 14 residues. Trimming pared 6 bases from V and 2 bases from J, leaving 14 bases between.

The chain carries TRBV29-1 and TRBJ2-7; a weak D match, TRBD1 (6 bases). Germline CDR1 is SQVTM and CDR2 is ANQGSEA. V was pared by 8 bases and J by 3 bases, with 14 bases between. The CDR3 contains 12 residues. The CDR3: CSTRDINYEQYF. The CDR3 DNA follows: TGCAGCACCCGGGACATAAACTACGAGCAGTACTTC.

This clone appeared once. V is TRBV6-1 and J is TRBJ1-5, with 9 positions matching TRBD1. CDR3 length equals 16 residues. Losses at the gene ends were 4 bases for V and 5 bases for J; bases not matched to a gene: 9. Germline loops: CDR1 MNHNS, CDR2 SASEGT. The CDR3 sequence is CASSGNWGQGYQPQHF. The CDR3 DNA reads TGTGCCAGCAGTGGGAACTGGGGACAGGGCTATCAGCCCCAGCATTTT.

Only one count was recorded for this clone. The chain links TRBV5-6 to TRBJ1-2; TRBD1 matches 9 bases. The length of the CDR3 is 15 residues. CDR1 is SGHDT, CDR2 YYEEEE, per germline. Trimming cost V 3 bases and J 5 bases; bases outside gene matches: 8. The CDR3, as DNA: TGTGCCAGCAGCTCTCGACAGGGGGAAGGTTATGGCTACACCTTC. Translated: CASSSRQGEGYGYTF. Full variable domain (missing parts from reference TRBV5-6 and TRBJ1-2): DAGVTQSPTHLIKTRGQQVTLRCSPKSGHDTVSWYQQALGQGPQFIFQYYEEEERQRGNFPDRFSGHQFPNYSSELNVNALLLGDSALYLCASSSRQGEGYGYTFGSGTRLTVV.